The text below deals with one T cell receptor (beta chain). Its specificity is unknown. The use of a sample-barcoded 5' primer and a J-beta primer mix characterized a second PCR of about 7 to 12 cycles. Every cDNA was tagged by a template-switch adaptor with 12 random nucleotides. Via MiXCR, TCRdb re-called the 5' RACE reads, giving one row per CDR3 protein. The repertoire holds 600,000 or so distinct CDR3 sequences, with approximately 30% as singletons. The sample is drawn from a study of blood T cells in healthy people across ages. Study-wide points: Aged donors had fewer naive CD4+ cells and lower diversity than long-lived donors.

Sample donors were healthy Caucasian individuals that came from Russia, aged roughly 6 to 100. The receptor was derived from a woman aged 80 or over in good health. The material sequenced was blood.

The CDR3 loop reads CASSHGQGLGEKLFF. The DNA of the CDR3 is TGCGCCAGCAGCCACGGACAGGGCCTAGGGGAAAAACTGTTTTTT. The chain recombines TRBV5-1 with TRBJ1-4, with 8 bases lining up with TRBD1. Looked up from germline, CDR1 is SGHRS and CDR2 is YFSETQ. Trimming at V came to 4 bases and at J to 8 bases, leaving 10 bases not matched to a gene. The CDR3 spans 15 residues.